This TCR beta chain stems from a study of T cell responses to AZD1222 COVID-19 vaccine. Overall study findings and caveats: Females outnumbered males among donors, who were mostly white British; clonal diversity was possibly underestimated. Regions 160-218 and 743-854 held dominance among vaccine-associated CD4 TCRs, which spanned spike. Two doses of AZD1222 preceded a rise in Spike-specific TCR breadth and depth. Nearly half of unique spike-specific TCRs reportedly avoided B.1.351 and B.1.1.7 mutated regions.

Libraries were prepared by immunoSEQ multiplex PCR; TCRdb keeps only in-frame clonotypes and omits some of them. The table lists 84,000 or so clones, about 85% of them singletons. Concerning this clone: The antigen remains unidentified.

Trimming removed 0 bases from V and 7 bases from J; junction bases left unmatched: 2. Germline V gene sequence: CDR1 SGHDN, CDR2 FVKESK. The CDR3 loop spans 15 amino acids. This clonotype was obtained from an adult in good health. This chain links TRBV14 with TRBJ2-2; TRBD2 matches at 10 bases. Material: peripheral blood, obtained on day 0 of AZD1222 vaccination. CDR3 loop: CASSQDLAGVGELFF. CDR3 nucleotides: TGTGCCAGCAGCCAAGATCTAGCGGGAGTCGGGGAGCTGTTTTTT.